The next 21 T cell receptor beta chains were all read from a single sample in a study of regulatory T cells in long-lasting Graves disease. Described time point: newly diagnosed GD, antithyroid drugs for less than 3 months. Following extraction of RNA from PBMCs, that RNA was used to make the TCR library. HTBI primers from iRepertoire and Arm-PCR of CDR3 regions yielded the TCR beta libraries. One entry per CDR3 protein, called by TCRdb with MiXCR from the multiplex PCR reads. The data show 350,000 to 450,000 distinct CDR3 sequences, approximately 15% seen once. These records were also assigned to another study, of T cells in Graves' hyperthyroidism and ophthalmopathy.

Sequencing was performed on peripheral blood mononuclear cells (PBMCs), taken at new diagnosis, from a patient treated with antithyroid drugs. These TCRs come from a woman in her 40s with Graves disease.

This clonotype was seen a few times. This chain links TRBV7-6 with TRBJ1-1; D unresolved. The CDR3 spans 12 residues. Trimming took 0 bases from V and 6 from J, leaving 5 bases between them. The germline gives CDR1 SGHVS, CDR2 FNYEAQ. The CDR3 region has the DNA TGTGCCAGCAGCTTAGCTGGGGCTGAAGCTTTCTTT. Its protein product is CASSLAGAEAFF.

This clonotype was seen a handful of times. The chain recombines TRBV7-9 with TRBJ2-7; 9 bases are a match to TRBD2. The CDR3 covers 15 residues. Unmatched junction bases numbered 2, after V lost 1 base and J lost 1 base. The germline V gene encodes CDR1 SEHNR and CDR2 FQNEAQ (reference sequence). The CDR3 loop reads CASSLGAGGSYEQYF. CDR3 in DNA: TGTGCCAGCAGCTTAGGTGCGGGAGGGTCCTACGAGCAGTACTTC.

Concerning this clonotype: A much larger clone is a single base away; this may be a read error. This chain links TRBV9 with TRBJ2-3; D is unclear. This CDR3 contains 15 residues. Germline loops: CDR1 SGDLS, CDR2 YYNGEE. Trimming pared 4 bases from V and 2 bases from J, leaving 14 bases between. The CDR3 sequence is CASSIQATHTDTQYF. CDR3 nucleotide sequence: TGTGCCAGCAGCATCCAAGCGACCCACACAGATACGCAGTATTTT.

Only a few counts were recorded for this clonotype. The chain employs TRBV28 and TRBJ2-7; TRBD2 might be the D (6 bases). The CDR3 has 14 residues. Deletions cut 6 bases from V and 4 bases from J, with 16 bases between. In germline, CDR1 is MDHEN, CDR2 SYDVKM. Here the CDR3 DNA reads TGTGCCAGCAGCCCGTCCCGGGACTCTTACGAGCAGTACTTC. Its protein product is CASSPSRDSYEQYF.

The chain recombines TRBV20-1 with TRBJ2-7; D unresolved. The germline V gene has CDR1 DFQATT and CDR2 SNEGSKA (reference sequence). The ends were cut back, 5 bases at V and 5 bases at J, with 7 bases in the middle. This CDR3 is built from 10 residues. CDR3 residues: CSAYRNEQYF. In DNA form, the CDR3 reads TGCAGTGCTTATCGCAACGAGCAGTACTTC.

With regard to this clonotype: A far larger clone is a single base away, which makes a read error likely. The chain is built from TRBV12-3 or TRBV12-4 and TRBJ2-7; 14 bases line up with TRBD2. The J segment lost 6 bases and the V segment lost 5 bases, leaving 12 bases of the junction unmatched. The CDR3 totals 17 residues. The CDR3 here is CASSPKPGLAGVSEQYF. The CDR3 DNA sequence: TGTGCCAGCAGTCCCAAACCGGGACTAGCGGGAGTTAGCGAGCAGTACTTC.

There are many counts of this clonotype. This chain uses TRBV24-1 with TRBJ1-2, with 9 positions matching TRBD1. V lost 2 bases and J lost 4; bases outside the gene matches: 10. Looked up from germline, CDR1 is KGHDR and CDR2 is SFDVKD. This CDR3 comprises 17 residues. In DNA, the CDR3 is TGTGCCACCAGTGATTCTCCCGGGACAGGGAACTCCTATGGCTACACCTTC. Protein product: CATSDSPGTGNSYGYTF.

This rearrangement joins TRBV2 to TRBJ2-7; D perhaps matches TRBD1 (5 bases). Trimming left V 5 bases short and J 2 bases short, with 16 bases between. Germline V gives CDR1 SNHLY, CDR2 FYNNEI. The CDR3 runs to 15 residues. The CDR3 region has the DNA TGTGCCAGCAGTTTTGCGGTTGGGGCTACCTACGAGCAGTACTTC. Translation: CASSFAVGATYEQYF.

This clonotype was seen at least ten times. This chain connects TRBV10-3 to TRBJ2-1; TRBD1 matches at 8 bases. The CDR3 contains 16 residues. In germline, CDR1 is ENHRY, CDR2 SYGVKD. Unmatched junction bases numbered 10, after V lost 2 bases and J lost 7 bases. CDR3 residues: CAISEQSQGANNEQFF. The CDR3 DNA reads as TGTGCCATCAGTGAGCAGAGTCAGGGGGCGAATAATGAGCAGTTCTTC.

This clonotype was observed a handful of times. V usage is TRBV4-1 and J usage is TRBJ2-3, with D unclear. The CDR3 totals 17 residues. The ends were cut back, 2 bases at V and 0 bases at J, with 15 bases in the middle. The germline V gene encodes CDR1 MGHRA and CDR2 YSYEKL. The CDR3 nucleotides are TGCGCCAGCAGCCAAAAATACCTCCATCTTAGCACAGATACGCAGTATTTT. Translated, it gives CASSQKYLHLSTDTQYF.

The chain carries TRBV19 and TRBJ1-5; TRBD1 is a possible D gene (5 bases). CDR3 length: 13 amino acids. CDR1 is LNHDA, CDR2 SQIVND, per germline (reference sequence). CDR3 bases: TGTGCTTCGAAGGTGACAGACAATCAGCCCCAGCATTTT. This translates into CASKVTDNQPQHF.

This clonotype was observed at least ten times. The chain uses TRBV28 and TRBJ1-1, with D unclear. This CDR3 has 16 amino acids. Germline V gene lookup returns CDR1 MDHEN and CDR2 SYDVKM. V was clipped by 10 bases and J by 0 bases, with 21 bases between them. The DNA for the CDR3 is TGTGCCATCATTCGGAGGACGCCCGCAATGAACACTGAAGCTTTCTTT. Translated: CAIIRRTPAMNTEAFF.

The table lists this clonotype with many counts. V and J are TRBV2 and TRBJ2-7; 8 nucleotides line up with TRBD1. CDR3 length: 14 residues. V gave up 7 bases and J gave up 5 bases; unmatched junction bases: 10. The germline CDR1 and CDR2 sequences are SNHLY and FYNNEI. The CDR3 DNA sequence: TGTGCCAGCAACAGCAGGACAGGGATCAACGAGCAGTACTTC. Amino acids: CASNSRTGINEQYF. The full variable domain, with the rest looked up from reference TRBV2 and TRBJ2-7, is EPEVTQTPSHQVTQMGQEVILRCVPISNHLYFYWYRQILGQKVEFLVSFYNNEISEKSEIFDDQFSVERPDGSNFTLKIRSTKLEDSAMYFCASNSRTGINEQYFGPGTRLTVT.

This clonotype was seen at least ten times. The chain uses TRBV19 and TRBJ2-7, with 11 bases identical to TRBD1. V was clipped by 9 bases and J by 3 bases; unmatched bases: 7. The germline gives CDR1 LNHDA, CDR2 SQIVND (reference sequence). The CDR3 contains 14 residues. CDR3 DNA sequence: TGTGCCAGCAAAATCGGGACAGGGGGCTACGAGCAGTACTTC. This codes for CASKIGTGGYEQYF. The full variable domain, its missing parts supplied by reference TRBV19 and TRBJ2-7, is DGGITQSPKYLFRKEGQNVTLSCEQNLNHDAMYWYRQDPGQGLRLIYYSQIVNDFQKGDIAEGYSVSREKKESFPLTVTSAQKNPTAFYLCASKIGTGGYEQYFGPGTRLTVT.

CDR3 DNA sequence: TGTGCCAGCAGTTCCCAGGGGTATCAGCCCCAGCATTTT. It translates to CASSSQGYQPQHF. The genes are TRBV2 and TRBJ1-5, with a weak D call TRBD1 (6 bases). V was trimmed by 5 bases and J by 5 bases, leaving 10 bases between them. The CDR3 sequence is 13 residues long. Germline V gives CDR1 SNHLY, CDR2 FYNNEI.

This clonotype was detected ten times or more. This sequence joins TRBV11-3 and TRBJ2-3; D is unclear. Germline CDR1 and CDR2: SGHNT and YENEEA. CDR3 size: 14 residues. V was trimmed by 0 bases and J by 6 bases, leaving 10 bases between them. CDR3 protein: CASSLDVTSDTQYF. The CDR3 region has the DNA TGTGCCAGCAGCTTAGATGTTACCAGCGATACGCAGTATTTT.

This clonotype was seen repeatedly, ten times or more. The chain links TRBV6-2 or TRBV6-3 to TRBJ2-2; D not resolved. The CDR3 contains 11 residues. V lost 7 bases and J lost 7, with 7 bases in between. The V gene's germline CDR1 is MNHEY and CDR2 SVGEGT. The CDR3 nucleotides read TGTGCCAGCAAGGAGTTCGGGGAGCTGTTTTTT. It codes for CASKEFGELFF.

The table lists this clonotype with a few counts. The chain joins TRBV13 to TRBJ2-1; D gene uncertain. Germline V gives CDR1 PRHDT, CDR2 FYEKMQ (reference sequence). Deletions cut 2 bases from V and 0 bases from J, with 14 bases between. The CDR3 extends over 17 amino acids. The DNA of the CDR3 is TGTGCCAGCAGCTTATTAACCTTCGGCCGCTCCTACAATGAGCAGTTCTTC. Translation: CASSLLTFGRSYNEQFF.

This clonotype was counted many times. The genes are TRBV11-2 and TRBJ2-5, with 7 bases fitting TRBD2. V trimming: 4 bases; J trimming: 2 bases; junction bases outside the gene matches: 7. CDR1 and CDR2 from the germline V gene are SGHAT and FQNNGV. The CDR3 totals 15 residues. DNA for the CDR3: TGTGCCAGCAGCTCCGGACTAGGGCCACAAGAGACCCAGTACTTC. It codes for CASSSGLGPQETQYF. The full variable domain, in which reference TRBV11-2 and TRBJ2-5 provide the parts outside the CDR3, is EAGVAQSPRYKIIEKRQSVAFWCNPISGHATLYWYQQILGQGPKLLIQFQNNGVVDDSQLPKDRFSAERLKGVDSTLKIQPAKLEDSAVYLCASSSGLGPQETQYFGPGTRLLVL.

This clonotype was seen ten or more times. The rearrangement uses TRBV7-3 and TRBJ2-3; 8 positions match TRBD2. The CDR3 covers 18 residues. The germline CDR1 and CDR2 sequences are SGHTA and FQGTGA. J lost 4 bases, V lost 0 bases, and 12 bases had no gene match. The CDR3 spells CASSLTGLAGILADTQYF. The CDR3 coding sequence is TGTGCCAGCAGCTTAACGGGGCTAGCGGGTATTTTGGCAGATACGCAGTATTTT.

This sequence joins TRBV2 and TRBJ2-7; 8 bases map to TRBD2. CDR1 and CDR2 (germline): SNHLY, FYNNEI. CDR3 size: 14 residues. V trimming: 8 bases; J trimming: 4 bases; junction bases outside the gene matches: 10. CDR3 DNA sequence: TGTGCCAGCGAGGCCGGGACTAGAGGATACGAGCAGTACTTC. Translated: CASEAGTRGYEQYF.